Detailed here is one TCR beta chain. The target of this receptor is not known. No base qualities exist here, and no much larger clone lies one base off it. CDR1 and CDR2, per the germline V gene, are SGHNT and YENEEA. From cysteine to phenylalanine, the CDR3 is 15 amino acids long. The read is trimmed to its CDR3 DNA, 45 bases read in frame from base 1. At the junction V is shortened by 4 bases and J by 2 bases, with 12 bases in between. These data originate in a study of cytomegalovirus exposure and HLA in healthy donors (dated by TCRdb to 2017 to 2019). About the full investigation: In an earlier analysis of 550 to 750 of the donors, about 260 Gb of sequence data and 100 million or so unique TCR beta sequences from 150 million to 200 million T cells were reported. About 330 gigabases of sequencing data and approximately 91 million unique TCR sequences made up an early release that covered roughly 670 HLA-typed donors. Among the roughly 400 genotyped donors, 81% belonged to the genetic ancestry cluster associated with self-reported Caucasian donors. The study was designed to test whether signatures of past pathogen exposure could be identified by cataloging public T cell receptors. The study profiled the T cell repertoires of 666 subjects by immunosequencing and related them to cytomegalovirus serostatus. In addition to the first cohort of several hundred subjects, a separate validation cohort of around 110 different subjects was used. High-throughput TCR immunosequencing, statistical association of individual TCRs with disease status, and machine learning were combined to predict cytomegalovirus infection status. To study patterns of TCR occurrence, a later analysis re-analyzed previously published TCR beta repertoires from around 660 donors and added high-resolution HLA genotyping. Rather than drawing on any new phenotypic data, the later analysis identified candidate immune exposures from TCR beta sequences and the way those sequences occurred across donors. In an earlier analysis of several hundred of the donors, high-throughput TCR beta sequencing was used to judge whether each TCR beta V gene segment behaved as functional or pseudogenic. Donor age, sex, ethnicity and CMV serostatus were compiled together with the repertoire data. In a later genetic analysis, genome-wide SNP genotypes for about 65% of the roughly 670 donors were used, and that subset was treated as a discovery cohort. Every discovery cohort repertoire had been produced on one sequencing platform. Both class I and class II loci were covered by HLA typing, at four-digit resolution. Typing coverage varied by locus: about 620-630 donors for A, B, C, DRB1 and DQB1; about 520 for DQA1; approximately 570 for DPA1; around 450 for DPB1. Several DR-DQ haplotypes were treated as single units for association and clustering because of strong linkage in the cohort. Among 398 genotyped donors of the cohort, an average of about 240,000 unique TCR beta nucleotide sequences were sequenced per donor, about a sixth of them non-productive. Overall study results and their limits: An association between a missense DCLRE1C variant and V-gene and J-gene trimming of TCR beta chains was found in a later genetic analysis and replicated in an independent cohort. Because counts were too low, roughly 16 rarely observed V segments, including chromosome 9 orphons, were left out of the earlier analysis of 500 to 750 of the donors. Most TCR sequences were observed very rarely across donors, whereas some public TCRs were present in many individuals. A further reported finding was that TCR beta sequences accurately predicted the HLA-A and HLA-B alleles for most subjects in the first cohort. In both the original and validation cohorts, the classifier was reported to diagnose cytomegalovirus status with high specificity and sensitivity. Most CMV-associated TCR beta chains appeared to be HLA-restricted in a later analysis, and the HLA associations seemed to be driven largely by CMV exposure. Assigning TCR associations to individual alleles was difficult when HLA alleles, especially DR and DQ, strongly co-occurred. According to the authors, the approach could potentially be generalized to other disease states and immunological phenotypes. For the cohort, immune exposure information was limited to CMV serostatus. In vitro tests confirmed that three of the cytomegalovirus-associated TCR beta chains recognize cytomegalovirus antigens. In a later analysis, several top co-occurrence clusters were reported to appear linked to parvovirus B19, influenza, CMV and Epstein-Barr virus. The cohort was sequenced for TCR beta chains only, and without alpha or paired-chain data the features that could be detected were limited. In a later analysis, about 16,000 TCR beta sequences were associated with specific HLA alleles at a false discovery rate of 0.05. In an earlier analysis of about 540 of the donors, most TCR beta V segments were observed in productive rearrangements about 90% or about 30% of the time, broadly matching IMGT annotations. In a later genetic analysis, fewer N-insertions in productive TCRs were reported among donors in an Asian-associated ancestry cluster than the roughly 700-donor mean. Because HLA typing was unavailable for some donors at each locus, only the typed subset was used in association tests. The presence/absence analyses assumed that sequencing depth was roughly uniform across donors, and that assumption may not be true. The sequencing pipeline was judged likely to have produced a cluster of highly shared sequence variants as a technical artifact. In a later analysis, the rate of TCR association differed among HLA loci, with DRB1 alleles having the most associated TCRs and HLA-C alleles having the fewest. The study listed approximately 150 TCR beta chains as associated with cytomegalovirus. Linkage disequilibrium might explain the correlated functional status among segregating V segments, but an unknown experimental factor could not be excluded. In a later analysis, HLA-associated TCR beta chains were found to be more clonally expanded and to have lower generation probabilities than equally common non-associated chains. Because the 87-base-pair reads could not distinguish some IMGT-functional V segments, including TRBV6-2 and TRBV6-3, those segments were excluded.

In total, 630 or so healthy bone marrow donors made up the cohort. At the time of sampling, all cohort members were nominally healthy, though unrecorded immune exposures were likely present. The donor was CMV seronegative and was included in the group of a few hundred seronegative cohort members. A peripheral blood sample was collected from each donor, and TCR beta sequencing was performed on peripheral blood mononuclear cells. Genomic DNA extraction from the blood cell samples was performed with the Qiagen DNeasy Blood Extraction Kit. Library preparation employed the immunoSEQ multiplex PCR assay. The multiplex PCR relied on a mix of 60 forward primers for TCR Vbeta segments and 13 reverse primers for TCR Jbeta segments. Amplification of the CDR3 region of rearranged TCR beta genes was performed with a multiplex PCR assay on genomic DNA. On the Illumina HiSeq System, the amplified TCR beta libraries were sequenced as 87-base-pair reads. The original pipeline was this. Across the 670 or so repertoires, a later analysis counted tens of millions of unique TCR beta chains, roughly 11 million of which were shared by at least two donors. To remove PCR and sequencing errors, raw reads were error-corrected and collapsed into unique sequences using a nearest-neighbor algorithm that merged closely related sequences. To assign V, D and J gene segments, CDR3 sequences were aligned to IMGT reference sequences. For a sequence to be retained, at least a six-nucleotide match to both a V gene segment and a J gene segment was required. A rearrangement counted as productive if the CDR3 had no stop codons and remained in frame with V and J, and every other rearrangement counted as non-productive. CDR3 was defined according to IMGT convention as the region running from the second conserved V-encoded cysteine to the conserved J-encoded phenylalanine. In an earlier analysis of 587 of the donors, sequences lacking an unambiguous match to a single V gene segment were excluded. In an earlier analysis of 450 to 750 of the donors, a V segment was called functional when productive rearrangements were above 56.7%, and segregating when the standard deviation between donors exceeded 5%. A statistical classification framework was built to diagnose cytomegalovirus status from the catalog of TCR beta chain sequences. In a later analysis, TCR nucleotide sequences were compared against IMGT/GENE-DB human TR gene sequences so that V and J genes could be assigned. In a later analysis, CDR3 sequences and most-parsimonious VDJ recombination scenarios were assigned using the TCRdist pipeline. A later analysis defined each TCR beta chain by its CDR3 amino acid sequence plus V-gene family, and excluded reads lacking a unique V-gene family. A later analysis removed 500 to 600 highly shared, low-generation-probability nucleotide sequences to deal with suspected cross-contamination and a sequencing artifact. In a later analysis, a clonal expansion index for each public chain was calculated from normalized within-repertoire ranks of inferred template counts. Generation probabilities in a later analysis came from a VDJ recombination model fitted to out-of-frame rearrangements, and those results were checked against IGoR. Hypergeometric tests were used in a later analysis to score TCR-TCR, TCR-HLA and TCR-CMV co-occurrence, with a repertoire-size bias correction applied to the TCR pairs. False discovery rates were estimated in a later analysis by permuting HLA or CMV assignments 20 times. In a later analysis, co-occurring TCRs were grouped with DBSCAN, and TCRdist sequence similarity was added when clustering was performed within HLA-allele-positive subsets. Co-occurrence clustering excluded repertoires with fewer than 30,000 or more than 120,000 public chains, plus five with anomalous nucleotide sharing. TCRdb provides this immuneACCESS table in a form limited to in-frame rearrangements. Some clones are lacking; in checked studies, under half of them reflect an unresolved V gene, and why the rest are absent is not known. V, J and clone size derive from that table, while D and trimming were established from the DNA sequence. This sample gives about 250,000 clones in total; around 80% of them show up just once. Together, the top ten hold about 0.47% of the sample.

Material: PBMCs. The clonotype comes from a boy aged 5-17 years in good health and CMV-seronegative. The rearrangement joined TRBV11-3 to TRBJ2-1, and possibly TRBD2, on 6 matching bases. At the DNA level, the sequence is TGTGCCAGCAGCTCCTATGGAGGGGCCTACAATGAGCAGTTCTTC. This gives the protein CASSSYGGAYNEQFF. Joined to the reference TRBV11-3 and TRBJ2-1 proteins, this CDR3 gives the full variable domain: EAGVVQSPRYKIIEKKQPVAFWCNPISGHNTLYWYLQNLGQGPELLIRYENEEAVDDSQLPKDRFSAERLKGVDSTLKIQPAELGDSAVYLCASSSYGGAYNEQFFGPGTRLTVL.